The 18 T cell receptor beta chains presented below share a single source sample, sequenced in a study of shared clonotypes between healthy human individuals. Sequenced by immunoSEQ multiplex PCR; TCRdb stores in-frame clones only, minus some. The profile shows about 2.4 million clones, roughly 93% of them singletons. Material: naive CD4+ T cells from PBMCs. Described subset: CD45RA+ positively selected. The receptor source for this set is a man between 18 and 35 years old in good health. Some clones in this sample may be carry-over from other donors' samples.

The genes are TRBV5-4 and TRBJ2-7; TRBD2 agrees at 9 bases. CDR1 and CDR2 from the germline V gene are SGHNT and YYREEE (reference sequence). The V and J ends lost 4 bases and 3 bases, in that order; junction bases with no gene match: 8. This CDR3 contains 15 residues. For the CDR3, the DNA is TGTGCCAGCAGCCTCCGGACTAGCGCTTACTACGAGCAGTACTTC. It is translated as CASSLRTSAYYEQYF.

The chain combines TRBV6-1 with TRBJ1-2, with D possibly TRBD1 on 5 matching bases. This CDR3 contains 14 residues. The germline gives CDR1 MNHNS, CDR2 SASEGT. The V end lost 0 bases, the J end lost 4 bases, and 9 bases lay between the germline ends. The CDR3 here is CASSEAQGGYGYTF. In DNA, the CDR3 is TGTGCCAGCAGTGAAGCGCAGGGAGGCTATGGCTACACCTTC.

The rearrangement uses TRBV5-1 and TRBJ2-3; TRBD2 agrees at 15 bases. Trimming removed 4 bases from V and 6 bases from J; junction bases left unmatched: 6. This CDR3 is 16 amino acids long. CDR1 and CDR2 (germline): SGHRS, YFSETQ. The CDR3 DNA reads TGCGCCAGCAGCACCGGACTAGCGGGAGGGGGGGATACGCAGTATTTT. Protein product: CASSTGLAGGGDTQYF.

This chain connects TRBV6-6 to TRBJ1-4; no definite D call. Germline V CDR1 and CDR2: MNHNY, SVGAGI (reference sequence). V was pared by 0 bases and J by 8 bases, with 7 bases between. The CDR3 sequence is 13 residues long. In nucleotides, the CDR3 is TGTGCCAGCAGTTACTCGGGAGTAGAAAAACTGTTTTTT. Its protein is CASSYSGVEKLFF.

This chain connects TRBV9 to TRBJ1-1; D gene unclear. The CDR3 contains 13 residues. Trimming removed 0 bases from V and 5 bases from J, with 8 bases in between. The germline V gene encodes CDR1 SGDLS and CDR2 YYNGEE. The CDR3 spells CASSVVKGTEAFF. In nucleotides, the CDR3 is TGTGCCAGCAGCGTAGTTAAGGGAACTGAAGCTTTCTTT.

This chain uses TRBV5-4 with TRBJ2-1; a weak D match, TRBD2 (6 bases). Germline values: CDR1 SGHNT, CDR2 YYREEE (reference sequence). Trimming pared 4 bases from V and 5 bases from J, leaving 13 bases between. CDR3 length: 14 residues. This CDR3 is CASSTPTGDNEQFF. The CDR3 DNA reads as TGTGCCAGCAGCACCCCCACGGGGGACAATGAGCAGTTCTTC.

The rearrangement joins TRBV15 to TRBJ1-3; no reliable D call. This CDR3 has 14 residues. Germline V gene sequence: CDR1 LNHNV, CDR2 YYDKDF (reference sequence). Trimming removed 4 bases from V and 4 bases from J, with 11 bases in between. The CDR3 region is CATSNRYGGNTIYF. As DNA, the CDR3 is TGTGCCACCAGCAATCGGTACGGCGGAAACACCATATATTTT.

The rearrangement joins TRBV11-2 to TRBJ1-2, with 8 positions matching TRBD1. V lost 1 base and J lost 7; bases outside the gene matches: 8. This CDR3 spans 15 amino acids. Germline V gene data show CDR1 as SGHAT and CDR2 as FQNNGV. The DNA of the CDR3 is TGTGCCAGCAGCTTAGCAGACAGGGGAGGTGCTGGCTACACCTTC. Translated: CASSLADRGGAGYTF.

This chain uses TRBV5-4 with TRBJ1-1, with D perhaps matching TRBD1 (5 bases). Germline V gene sequence: CDR1 SGHNT, CDR2 YYREEE (reference sequence). Trimming pared 4 bases from V and 7 bases from J, leaving 20 bases between. The CDR3 has 15 residues. CDR3 bases: TGTGCCAGCAGCCCCCCTTTTGGAGGGGTACTTGAAGCTTTCTTT. Protein sequence: CASSPPFGGVLEAFF.

This clone showed up just a few times. The chain recombines TRBV5-1 with TRBJ1-5; TRBD1 might be the D (6 bases). This CDR3 comprises 15 residues. V dropped 2 bases and J dropped 7 bases, with 16 bases sitting between them. Germline CDR1 SGHRS, CDR2 YFSETQ. This chain's CDR3 is CASSLTGLPGQPQHF. The CDR3 coding sequence is TGCGCCAGCAGCTTAACAGGGTTGCCGGGACAGCCCCAGCATTTT.

The chain is built from TRBV9 and TRBJ2-3; the match to TRBD2 covers 10 bases. The trim removed 2 bases at V and 5 bases at J, leaving 8 bases unmatched. CDR1 SGDLS and CDR2 YYNGEE come from the germline V gene. This CDR3 region has 16 residues. In nucleotides, the CDR3 is TGTGCCAGCAGCGTCTCTAGCGGGAGTTATAGAGATACGCAGTATTTT. The encoded protein is CASSVSSGSYRDTQYF.

The chain combines TRBV28 with TRBJ1-4; no definite D call. The V end lost 8 bases, the J end lost 8 bases, and 18 bases lay between the germline ends. This CDR3 spans 14 amino acids. Germline CDR1 reads MDHEN; CDR2 reads SYDVKM. CDR3 sequence: CASFTPGVGEKLFF. DNA for the CDR3: TGTGCCAGCTTTACCCCCGGGGTTGGGGAAAAACTGTTTTTT.

The rearrangement links TRBV10-3 to TRBJ2-3; 8 bases map to TRBD2. The CDR3 covers 15 residues. V shed 3 bases and J 2 bases; nucleotides not matched to a gene: 4. Germline CDR1 is ENHRY and CDR2 is SYGVKD. CDR3 region: CAISDSGVITDTQYF. In DNA form, the CDR3 reads TGTGCCATCAGTGATAGCGGGGTAATCACAGATACGCAGTATTTT.

The genes are TRBV6-5 and TRBJ2-2; 13 bases map to TRBD2. This CDR3 is built from 15 residues. The V gene's germline CDR1 is MNHEY and CDR2 SVGAGI. Trimming removed 6 bases from V and 6 bases from J; junction bases left unmatched: 4. CDR3 amino acids: CASSGLAGVSGELFF. The CDR3 DNA sequence: TGTGCCAGCAGCGGACTAGCGGGAGTCTCCGGGGAGCTGTTTTTT.

This clone has just a few counts. The chain uses TRBV2 and TRBJ2-7, with no clear D. Looked up from germline, CDR1 is SNHLY and CDR2 is FYNNEI. Trimming took 7 bases from V and 6 from J, leaving 7 bases between them. The CDR3 consists of 10 residues. CDR3 sequence: CASMVTEQYF. CDR3 in DNA: TGTGCCAGCATGGTCACCGAGCAGTACTTC.

The J gene is TRBJ1-4, the V gene TRBV5-6; D remains ambiguous. Trimming took off 1 base at V and 8 bases at J, with 12 bases between the two ends. CDR3 length: 14 residues. Germline lookup yields CDR1 SGHDT and CDR2 YYEEEE. CDR3 loop: CASSLRMTSEKLFF. CDR3 nucleotide sequence: TGTGCCAGCAGCTTGCGCATGACAAGCGAAAAACTGTTTTTT.

The chain uses TRBV11-3 and TRBJ1-1; D may be TRBD1 (6 bases). Trimming shortened V by 0 bases and J by 3 bases, and 8 bases separated the two germline ends. The germline V gene has CDR1 SGHNT and CDR2 YENEEA. The CDR3 totals 14 residues. CDR3 residues: CASSLEGADTEAFF. Written as DNA, the CDR3 is TGTGCCAGCAGCTTAGAGGGGGCTGACACTGAAGCTTTCTTT.

This sequence joins TRBV5-5 and TRBJ2-7; a weak D match, TRBD1 (6 bases). Germline V CDR1 and CDR2: SGHKS, YYEKEE (reference sequence). Between the trimmed V and J ends, which lost 0 bases and 4 bases, there was a span of 11 bases. The CDR3 length is 14 residues. The chain's CDR3 is CASSLGTESYEQYF. CDR3 in DNA: TGTGCCAGCAGCTTGGGGACAGAATCTTACGAGCAGTACTTC.